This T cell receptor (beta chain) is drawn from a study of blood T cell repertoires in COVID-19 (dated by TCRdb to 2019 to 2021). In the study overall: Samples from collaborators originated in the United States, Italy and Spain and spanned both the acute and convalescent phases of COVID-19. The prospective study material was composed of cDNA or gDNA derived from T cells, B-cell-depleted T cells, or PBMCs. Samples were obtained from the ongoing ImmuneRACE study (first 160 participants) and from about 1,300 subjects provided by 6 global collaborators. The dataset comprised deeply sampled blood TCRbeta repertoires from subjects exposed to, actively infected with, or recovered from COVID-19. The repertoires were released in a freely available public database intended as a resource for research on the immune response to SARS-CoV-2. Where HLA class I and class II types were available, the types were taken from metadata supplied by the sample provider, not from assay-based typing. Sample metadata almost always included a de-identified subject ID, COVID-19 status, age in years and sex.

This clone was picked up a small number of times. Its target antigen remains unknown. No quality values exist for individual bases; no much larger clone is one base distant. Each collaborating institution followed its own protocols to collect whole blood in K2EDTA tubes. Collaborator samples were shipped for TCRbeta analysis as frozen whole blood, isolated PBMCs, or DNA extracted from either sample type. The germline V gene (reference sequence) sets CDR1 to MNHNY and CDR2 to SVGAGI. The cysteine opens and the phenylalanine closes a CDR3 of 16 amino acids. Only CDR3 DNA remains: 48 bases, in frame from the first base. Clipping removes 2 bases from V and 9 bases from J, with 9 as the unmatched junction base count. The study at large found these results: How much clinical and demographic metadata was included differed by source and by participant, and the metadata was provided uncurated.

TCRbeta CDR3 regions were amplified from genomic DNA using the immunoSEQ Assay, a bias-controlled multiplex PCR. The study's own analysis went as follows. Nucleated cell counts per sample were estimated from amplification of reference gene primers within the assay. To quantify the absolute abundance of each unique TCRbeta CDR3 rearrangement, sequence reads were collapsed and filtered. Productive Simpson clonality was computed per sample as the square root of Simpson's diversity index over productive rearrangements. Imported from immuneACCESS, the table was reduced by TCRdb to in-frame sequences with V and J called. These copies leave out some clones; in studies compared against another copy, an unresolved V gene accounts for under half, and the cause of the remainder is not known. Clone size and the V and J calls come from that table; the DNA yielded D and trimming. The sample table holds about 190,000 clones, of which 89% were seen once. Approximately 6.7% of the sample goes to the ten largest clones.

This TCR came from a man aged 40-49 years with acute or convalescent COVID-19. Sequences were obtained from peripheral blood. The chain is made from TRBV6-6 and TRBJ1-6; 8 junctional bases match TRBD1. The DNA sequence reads TGTGCCAGCAGTTACCAAAGCAGGGGGCAGGGTTCACCCCTCCACTTT. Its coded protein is CASSYQSRGQGSPLHF.